These T cell receptor beta chains were read from a single sample in a study of long-term antiretroviral therapy in people with HIV. The assay was immunoSEQ multiplex PCR, and TCRdb's table has in-frame clones only and misses some. The data hold fewer than 25,000 clones, with 95% observed a single time. This specimen was unsorted PBMCs, taken about 4.7 years after starting antiretroviral therapy. The receptors come from a woman in her forties or fifties with HIV. CDR3s include the opening cysteine and the closing phenylalanine or tryptophan. D genes are given only for firm matches.

v_gene: TRBV5-6; j_gene: TRBJ2-5; d_gene: TRBD2; CDR3aa: CASSLLTGLAGRSEETQYF
v_gene: TRBV15; j_gene: TRBJ2-5; d_gene: -; CDR3aa: CATSRGRETQYF
v_gene: TRBV11-1; j_gene: TRBJ2-1; d_gene: -; CDR3aa: CASSLAGTGKDSYNEQFF
v_gene: TRBV5-4; j_gene: TRBJ2-5; d_gene: TRBD2; CDR3aa: CASRKGTSGQETQYF
v_gene: TRBV11-2; j_gene: TRBJ2-7; d_gene: -; CDR3aa: CASSLAGGDEQYF
v_gene: TRBV20-1; j_gene: TRBJ2-1; d_gene: -; CDR3aa: CSASNAIEQFF
v_gene: TRBV5-1; j_gene: TRBJ1-1; d_gene: -; CDR3aa: CASRKELNTEAFF
v_gene: TRBV14; j_gene: TRBJ2-2; d_gene: -; CDR3aa: CASSPGRSIAGELFF
v_gene: TRBV6-1; j_gene: TRBJ2-7; d_gene: -; CDR3aa: CALRDTTSYEQYF
v_gene: TRBV28; j_gene: TRBJ1-1; d_gene: -; CDR3aa: CASSGFGEAFF
v_gene: TRBV2; j_gene: TRBJ1-1; d_gene: -; CDR3aa: CASGVGETAFF
v_gene: TRBV12-5; j_gene: TRBJ1-3; d_gene: -; CDR3aa: CASQLSGNTIYF
v_gene: TRBV29-1; j_gene: TRBJ2-7; d_gene: -; CDR3aa: CSVVIQGQIYEQYF
v_gene: TRBV2; j_gene: TRBJ2-7; d_gene: -; CDR3aa: CASSAGTGTYEQYF
v_gene: TRBV27; j_gene: TRBJ2-4; d_gene: -; CDR3aa: CASSAYRDGGIQYF
v_gene: TRBV12-5; j_gene: TRBJ2-3; d_gene: TRBD1; CDR3aa: CASGPGTGGTDTQYF
v_gene: TRBV18; j_gene: TRBJ1-2; d_gene: TRBD1; CDR3aa: CASSPPQGQFDGYTF
v_gene: TRBV5-1; j_gene: TRBJ2-7; d_gene: TRBD1; CDR3aa: CASRRDSGPYEQYF
v_gene: TRBV28; j_gene: TRBJ1-2; d_gene: -; CDR3aa: CASSLGIRGQYYGYTF
v_gene: TRBV2; j_gene: TRBJ2-7; d_gene: -; CDR3aa: CASSEAGQPPSYEQYF
v_gene: TRBV4-3; j_gene: TRBJ2-2; d_gene: -; CDR3aa: CASSQGPTVANTGELFF
v_gene: TRBV10-3; j_gene: TRBJ2-1; d_gene: TRBD2; CDR3aa: CAISETRTSGISSYNEQFF
v_gene: TRBV9; j_gene: TRBJ2-1; d_gene: -; CDR3aa: CASSTPTGAPGNEQFF